The rows below give T cell receptor beta chains drawn from one sample of a study of CD8+CD57+ T cells in acquired aplastic anemia. TCRdb re-analysed the reads in MiXCR, keeping a single row per CDR3 protein. Of tens of thousands of distinct CDR3 sequences listed, about half were seen once; the top ten hold 60% to 75%. What was sequenced was sorted CD4+, CD8+, or CD8+CD57+ T cells (not recorded which) from PBMCs. These receptor sequences come from a human donor in good health, serving as a control. CDR3s include the opening cysteine and the closing phenylalanine or tryptophan. The D gene is left open where the match is weak. A clone size is listed for some rows: how often the clone was seen (once, few, many), or a class if it is expanded.

size | D | J | V | DNA | CDR3
many | TRBD2 | TRBJ2-7 | TRBV20-1 | TGCAGTGCTAGAGATCGACTAGCGGGAACCTACGAGCAGTACTTC | CSARDRLAGTYEQYF
NA | NA | TRBJ2-1 | TRBV11-2 | TGTGCCAGCAGTCGCTCCCGGGCCAGAGACAATGAGCAGTTCTTC | CASSRSRARDNEQFF
NA | NA | TRBJ1-5 | TRBV5-5 | TGTGCCAGCAGCTTGGGGGGGGTTTATCAGCCCCAGCATTTT | CASSLGGVYQPQHF
many | TRBD2 | TRBJ2-1 | TRBV5-1 | TGCGCCAGCAGCCTGACTAGCGGGAGCGGTAATGAGCAGTTCTTC | CASSLTSGSGNEQFF
few | TRBD2 | TRBJ2-2 | TRBV6-4 | TGTGCCAGCAGTGCCGGCGGGGGAACCGGCGGGGAGCTGTTTTTT | CASSAGGGTGGELFF
many | TRBD2 | TRBJ2-7 | TRBV4-2 | TGTGCCAGCAGCCAAGAAGCGGGGGGGCCGTACTACGAGCAGTACTTC | CASSQEAGGPYYEQYF
many | NA | TRBJ1-1 | TRBV11-3 | TGTGCCAGCAGCTTAGGGTGGGCCGAAGCTTTCTTT | CASSLGWAEAFF
NA | TRBD1 | TRBJ2-7 | TRBV11-1 | TGTGCCAGCAGCCCTACTGCAGGGACAGGGCTGTTCGAGCAGTACTTC | CASSPTAGTGLFEQYF
NA | TRBD1 | TRBJ2-7 | TRBV20-1 | TGCAGTGCTAGACCGCTACAGGGGCCCAACGAGCAGTACTTC | CSARPLQGPNEQYF
few | NA | TRBJ2-5 | TRBV7-8 | TGTGCCAGCAGCTTAATCCCGGGGGACGGGACCCAGTACTTC | CASSLIPGDGTQYF
few | NA | TRBJ2-7 | TRBV27 | TGTGCCAGCAGTCCGCTTTGGTCTGCTGCCTCCTACGAGCAGTACTTC | CASSPLWSAASYEQYF
NA | NA | TRBJ2-3 | TRBV10-3 | TGTGCCATCAGTGAGTCGTCAGGGCGAAGAGATACGCAGTATTTT | CAISESSGRRDTQYF
many | NA | TRBJ1-5 | TRBV20-1 | TGCAGTGCTAGAGATCACCAGGGAGCATGGCAGCCCCAGCATTTT | CSARDHQGAWQPQHF
NA | NA | TRBJ1-4 | TRBV15 | TGTGCCACCAGCAGAGACTCAGCAATTAATGAAAAACTGTTTTTT | CATSRDSAINEKLFF
NA | TRBD1 | TRBJ2-7 | TRBV19 | TGTGCTAGAGGACAGGGGAACTACGAGCAGTACTTC | CARGQGNYEQYF
NA | NA | TRBJ2-1 | TRBV25-1 | TGTGCCAGCAGTGCCCAACCGGGACACTCTCTCCCCTACAATGAGCAGTCCTTC | CASSAQPGHSLPYNEQSF
NA | NA | TRBJ1-6 | TRBV10-3 | TGTGCCATCAGTGAAAGCCAGGTTAACTCACCCCTCCACTTT | CAISESQVNSPLHF
NA | NA | TRBJ2-3 | TRBV25-1 | TGTGCCAGCAGGGACCCGGGGACCACAGATACGCAGTATTTT | CASRDPGTTDTQYF
once | TRBD1 | TRBJ1-6 | TRBV24-1 | TGTGCCACCAGTGGCCCCTCCGGGACAGTTGATTCACCCCTCCACTTT | CATSGPSGTVDSPLHF
once | TRBD2 | TRBJ2-1 | TRBV30 | TGTGCCTGGATGCCCATAGCGGGGGGCCCTTCCGCGTTCTTC | CAWMPIAGGPSAFF
many | NA | TRBJ2-1 | TRBV24-1 | TGTGCCACCAGTGAACCAAGGGGACCAGGATACAATGAGCAGTTCTTC | CATSEPRGPGYNEQFF
once | NA | TRBJ2-7 | TRBV12-3/TRBV12-4 | TGTGCCAGCAGTTTAGCGACAGTGGCGGGACAAGTCTTGAAGCAGTACTTC | CASSLATVAGQVLKQYF
many | NA | TRBJ1-5 | TRBV7-9 | TGTGCCAGCAGCGACCCAGGGCAGCCCCAGCATTTT | CASSDPGQPQHF
NA | NA | TRBJ2-7 | TRBV25-1 | TGTGCCAGCAGTGATTGGGGGACCTACGAGCAGTACTTC | CASSDWGTYEQYF
NA | TRBD2 | TRBJ2-7 | TRBV10-1 | TGCGCCAGCAGTGAGTCGATCAGCGGGGACTCCTACGAGCAGTACTTC | CASSESISGDSYEQYF
many | NA | TRBJ1-2 | TRBV15 | TGTGCCACCAGCAGCCCAATCGGGGGTAACTATGGCTACACCTTC | CATSSPIGGNYGYTF
NA | NA | TRBJ2-5 | TRBV4-1 | TGCGCCAGCAGCCAAATTGGGTCGTGGGAGACCCAGTACTTC | CASSQIGSWETQYF
NA | NA | TRBJ1-6 | TRBV27 | TGTGCCACTAGTTGGGGGGGCATCCCACAGGATCCCCTCCACTTT | CATSWGGIPQDPLHF
NA | NA | TRBJ2-3 | TRBV11-1 | TGTGCCAGCAGCTTAGTAGGAGGGGGATCCGATACGCAGTATTTT | CASSLVGGGSDTQYF
few | NA | TRBJ1-1 | TRBV11-2 | TGTGCCAGCAGCTTATCTAGTGGCTTAATGAACACTGAAGCTTTCTTT | CASSLSSGLMNTEAFF
many | NA | TRBJ2-1 | TRBV29-1 | TGCAGCGCGTGGGTCGATGAGCAGTTCTTC | CSAWVDEQFF
NA | TRBD2 | TRBJ2-3 | TRBV29-1 | TGCAGCGCCCACCGCACAGCGGGGTTCGCAGATACGCAGTATTTT | CSAHRTAGFADTQYF
many | TRBD2 | TRBJ2-3 | TRBV9 | TGTGCCAGCAGCGTAAGCGGGGGGGGCAACACAGATACGCAGTATTTT | CASSVSGGGNTDTQYF
few | NA | TRBJ2-2 | TRBV12-3/TRBV12-4 | TGTGCCAGCAGTTGGGGAACCGGGGAGCTGTTTTTT | CASSWGTGELFF
NA | NA | TRBJ1-5 | TRBV3-1 | TGTGCCAGCAGCCACCGCGGTCAGCCCCAGCATTTT | CASSHRGQPQHF
NA | NA | TRBJ2-2 | TRBV14 | TGTGCCAGCAGCCAGGTTATGGGGGGCCCCAACACCGGGGAGCTGTTTTTT | CASSQVMGGPNTGELFF